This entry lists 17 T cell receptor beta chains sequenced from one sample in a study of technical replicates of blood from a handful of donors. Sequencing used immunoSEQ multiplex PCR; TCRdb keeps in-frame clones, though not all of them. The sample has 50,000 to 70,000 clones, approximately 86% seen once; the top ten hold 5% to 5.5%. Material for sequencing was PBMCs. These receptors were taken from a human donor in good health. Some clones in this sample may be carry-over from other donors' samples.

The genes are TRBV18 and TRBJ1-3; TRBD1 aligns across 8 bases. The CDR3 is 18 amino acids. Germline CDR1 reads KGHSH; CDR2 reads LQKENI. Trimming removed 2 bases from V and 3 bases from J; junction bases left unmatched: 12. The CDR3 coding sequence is TGTGCCAGCTCACCATTCTCAGGACAGGGACGGAGTGGAAACACCATATATTTT. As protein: CASSPFSGQGRSGNTIYF. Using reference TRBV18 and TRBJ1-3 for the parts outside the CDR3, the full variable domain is NAGVMQNPRHLVRRRGQEARLRCSPMKGHSHVYWYRQLPEEGLKFMVYLQKENIIDESGMPKERFSAEFPKEGPSILRIQQVVRGDSAAYFCASSPFSGQGRSGNTIYFGEGSWLTVV.

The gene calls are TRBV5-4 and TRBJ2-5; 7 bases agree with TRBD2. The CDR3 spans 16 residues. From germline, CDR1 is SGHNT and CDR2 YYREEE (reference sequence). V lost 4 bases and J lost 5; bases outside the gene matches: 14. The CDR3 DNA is TGTGCCAGCAGCACCGGGACTATACCAACCCGGGAGACCCAGTACTTC. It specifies CASSTGTIPTRETQYF.

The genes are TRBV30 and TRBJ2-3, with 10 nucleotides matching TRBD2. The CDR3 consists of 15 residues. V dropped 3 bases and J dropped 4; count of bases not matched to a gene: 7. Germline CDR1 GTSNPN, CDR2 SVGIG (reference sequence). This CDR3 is CAWRISGRMPDTQYF. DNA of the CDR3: TGTGCCTGGAGGATTAGCGGGAGGATGCCAGATACGCAGTATTTT.

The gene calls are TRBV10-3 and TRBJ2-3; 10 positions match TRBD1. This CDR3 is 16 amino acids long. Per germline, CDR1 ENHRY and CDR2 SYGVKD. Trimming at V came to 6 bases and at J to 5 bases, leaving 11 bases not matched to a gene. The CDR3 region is CAISTPGQGREDTQYF. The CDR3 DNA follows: TGTGCCATCAGCACACCGGGACAGGGGAGAGAAGATACGCAGTATTTT.

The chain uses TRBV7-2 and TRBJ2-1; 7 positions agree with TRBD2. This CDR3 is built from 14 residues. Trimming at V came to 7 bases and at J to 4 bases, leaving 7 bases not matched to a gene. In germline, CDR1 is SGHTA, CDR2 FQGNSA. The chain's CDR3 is CASKRDYLYNEQFF. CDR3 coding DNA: TGTGCCAGCAAACGGGACTACCTATACAATGAGCAGTTCTTC.

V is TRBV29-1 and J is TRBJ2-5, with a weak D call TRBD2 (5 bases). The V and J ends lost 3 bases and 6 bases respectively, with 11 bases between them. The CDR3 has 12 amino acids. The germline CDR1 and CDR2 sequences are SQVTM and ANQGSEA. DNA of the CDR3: TGCAGCGTTGATACGGGGTTGAAGACCCAGTACTTC. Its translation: CSVDTGLKTQYF. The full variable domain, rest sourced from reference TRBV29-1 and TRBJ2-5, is SAVISQKPSRDICQRGTSLTIQCQVDSQVTMMFWYRQQPGQSLTLIATANQGSEATYESGFVIDKFPISRPNLTFSTLTVSNMSPEDSSIYLCSVDTGLKTQYFGPGTRLLVL.

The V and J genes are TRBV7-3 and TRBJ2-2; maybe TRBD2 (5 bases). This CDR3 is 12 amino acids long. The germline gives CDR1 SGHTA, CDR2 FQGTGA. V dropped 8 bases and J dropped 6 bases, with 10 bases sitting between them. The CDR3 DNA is TGTGCCAGCGCCCAGAGGGCCGGGGAGCTGTTTTTT. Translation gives CASAQRAGELFF. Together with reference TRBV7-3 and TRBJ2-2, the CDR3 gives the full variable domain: GAGVSQTPSNKVTEKGKYVELRCDPISGHTALYWYRQSLGQGPEFLIYFQGTGAADDSGLPNDRFFAVRPEGSVSTLKIQRTERGDSAVYLCASAQRAGELFFGEGSRLTVL.

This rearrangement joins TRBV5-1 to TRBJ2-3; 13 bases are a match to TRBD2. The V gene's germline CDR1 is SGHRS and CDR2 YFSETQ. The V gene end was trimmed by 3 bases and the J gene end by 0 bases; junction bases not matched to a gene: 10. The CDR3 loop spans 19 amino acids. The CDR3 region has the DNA TGCGCCAGCAGCTCGACTAGCGGGAGGAGGGCGTCTAGCACAGATACGCAGTATTTT. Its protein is CASSSTSGRRASSTDTQYF.

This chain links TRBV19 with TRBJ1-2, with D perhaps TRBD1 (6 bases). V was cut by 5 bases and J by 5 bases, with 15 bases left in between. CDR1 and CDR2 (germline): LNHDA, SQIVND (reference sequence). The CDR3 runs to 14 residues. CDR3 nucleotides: TGTGCCAGTAGTCCTCAGGGGCACTTTTATGGCTACACCTTC. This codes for CASSPQGHFYGYTF.

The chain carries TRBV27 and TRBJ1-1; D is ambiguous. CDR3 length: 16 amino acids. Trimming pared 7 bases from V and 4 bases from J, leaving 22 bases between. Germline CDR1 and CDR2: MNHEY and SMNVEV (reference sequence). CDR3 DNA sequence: TGTGCCAGCACCTCGGTGGGTGGTGGCCTAGGCACTGAAGCTTTCTTT. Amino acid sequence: CASTSVGGGLGTEAFF.

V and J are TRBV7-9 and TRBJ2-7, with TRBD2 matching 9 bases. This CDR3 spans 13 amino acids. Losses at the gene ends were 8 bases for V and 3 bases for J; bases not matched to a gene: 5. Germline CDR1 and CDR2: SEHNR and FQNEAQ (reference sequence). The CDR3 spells CASQSGGFYEQYF. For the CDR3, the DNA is TGTGCCAGCCAAAGCGGGGGGTTCTACGAGCAGTACTTC.

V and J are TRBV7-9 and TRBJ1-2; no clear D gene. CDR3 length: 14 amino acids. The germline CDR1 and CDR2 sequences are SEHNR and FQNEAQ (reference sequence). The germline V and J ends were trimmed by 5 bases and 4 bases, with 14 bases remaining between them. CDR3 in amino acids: CASSTERISYGYTF. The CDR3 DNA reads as TGTGCCAGCAGCACCGAGAGAATCTCCTATGGCTACACCTTC.

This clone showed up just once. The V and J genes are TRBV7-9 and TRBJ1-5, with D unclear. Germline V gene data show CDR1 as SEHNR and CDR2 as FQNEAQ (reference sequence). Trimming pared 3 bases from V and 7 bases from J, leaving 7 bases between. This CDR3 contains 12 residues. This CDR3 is CASSFARQPQHF. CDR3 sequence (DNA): TGTGCCAGCAGCTTTGCCAGGCAGCCCCAGCATTTT. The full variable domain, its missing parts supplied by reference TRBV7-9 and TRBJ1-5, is DTGVSQNPRHKITKRGQNVTFRCDPISEHNRLYWYRQTLGQGPEFLTYFQNEAQLEKSRLLSDRFSAERPKGSFSTLEIQRTEQGDSAMYLCASSFARQPQHFGDGTRLSIL.

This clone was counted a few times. The chain's CDR3 is CASSPGTATADVLTF. The CDR3 region has the DNA TGTGCCAGCTCACCAGGGACAGCAACAGCGGACGTCCTGACTTTC. The rearrangement links TRBV18 to TRBJ2-6; 7 bases agree with TRBD1. Germline V gene data show CDR1 as KGHSH and CDR2 as LQKENI. The CDR3 has 15 amino acids. Trimming at V came to 2 bases and at J to 11 bases, leaving 9 bases not matched to a gene.

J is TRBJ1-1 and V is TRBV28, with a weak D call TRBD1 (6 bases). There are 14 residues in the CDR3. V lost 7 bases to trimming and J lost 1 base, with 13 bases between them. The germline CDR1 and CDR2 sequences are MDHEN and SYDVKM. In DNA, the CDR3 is TGTGCCAGCACCTCGGGACAAGGGAACACTGAAGCTTTCTTT. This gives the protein CASTSGQGNTEAFF.

CDR3 loop: CASSWPWLAGDYNEQFF. The CDR3 coding sequence is TGCGCCAGCAGCTGGCCGTGGCTAGCGGGAGACTACAATGAGCAGTTCTTC. The chain carries TRBV5-1 and TRBJ2-1; the match to TRBD2 covers 10 bases. V dropped 3 bases and J dropped 3; count of bases not matched to a gene: 9. The CDR3 consists of 17 residues. Germline lookup yields CDR1 SGHRS and CDR2 YFSETQ.

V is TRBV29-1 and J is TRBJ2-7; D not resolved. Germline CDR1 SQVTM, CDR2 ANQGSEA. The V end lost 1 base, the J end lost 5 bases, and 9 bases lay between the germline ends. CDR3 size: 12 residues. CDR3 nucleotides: TGCAGCGTTGAAGGACAAATTAACGAGCAGTACTTC. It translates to CSVEGQINEQYF.